The 29 T cell receptor beta chains presented below share a single source sample, sequenced in a study of blood T cell repertoires in COVID-19. The table came from immunoSEQ multiplex PCR; TCRdb's copy has only in-frame clones and leaves some out. The table lists roughly 180,000 clones, 82% of them singletons, with over 9.5% in the top ten. Sample: peripheral blood. Every receptor here comes from a woman older than 75 with active or convalescent COVID-19.

The chain combines TRBV5-1 with TRBJ2-5; D is unclear. The CDR3 sequence is 14 residues long. Germline V gene lookup returns CDR1 SGHRS and CDR2 YFSETQ. The V end was cut by 0 bases, the J end by 5 bases, with 11 bases between. The CDR3 spells CASSLDPGAETQYF. The CDR3 nucleotides are TGCGCCAGCAGCTTGGACCCCGGAGCCGAGACCCAGTACTTC.

The chain links TRBV7-9 to TRBJ2-3; 12 nucleotides align to TRBD2. This CDR3 region has 16 residues. Looked up from germline, CDR1 is SEHNR and CDR2 is FQNEAQ (reference sequence). Trimming cost V 5 bases and J 1 base; bases outside gene matches: 4. CDR3 sequence: CASSPRLAGGTDTQYF. The CDR3 DNA reads as TGTGCCAGCAGCCCCAGACTAGCGGGAGGCACAGATACGCAGTATTTT. The whole variable domain, filled in from reference TRBV7-9 and TRBJ2-3, reads DTGVSQNPRHKITKRGQNVTFRCDPISEHNRLYWYRQTLGQGPEFLTYFQNEAQLEKSRLLSDRFSAERPKGSFSTLEIQRTEQGDSAMYLCASSPRLAGGTDTQYFGPGTRLTVL.

The chain uses TRBV20-1 and TRBJ1-4; perhaps TRBD1 as D (5 bases). The CDR3 totals 14 residues. Germline CDR1 DFQATT, CDR2 SNEGSKA (reference sequence). The ends were cut back, 3 bases at V and 8 bases at J, with 16 bases in the middle. In DNA, the CDR3 is TGCAGTGCTAGTGAGGGGTTCGGGGGGGAAAAACTGTTTTTT. This sequence encodes CSASEGFGGEKLFF.

This clone was found a few times. The rearrangement joins TRBV2 to TRBJ2-1; D may be TRBD1 (6 bases). Per germline, CDR1 SNHLY and CDR2 FYNNEI. Trimming stripped 7 bases from V and 5 bases from J, with 15 bases between. The CDR3 runs 14 residues. In DNA, the CDR3 is TGTGCCAGCAAAACAGGGCGCGCCGACAATGAGCAGTTCTTC. Its protein is CASKTGRADNEQFF.

The chain employs TRBV5-4 and TRBJ2-3; 12 bases agree with TRBD2. Per germline, CDR1 SGHNT and CDR2 YYREEE (reference sequence). The ends lost 4 bases at V and 0 bases at J; junction bases unmatched: 3. There are 16 residues in the CDR3. CDR3 in amino acids: CASSPGTSGSTDTQYF. CDR3 DNA sequence: TGTGCCAGCAGCCCGGGGACTAGCGGGAGCACAGATACGCAGTATTTT.

Here the CDR3 DNA reads TGCGCCAGCAGCCCGGGGGTCCCACCTGAGGAGCAGTTCTTC. Translated, it gives CASSPGVPPEEQFF. V gene TRBV5-1 combines with J gene TRBJ2-1, with D possibly matching TRBD2 (6 bases). Germline V gene lookup returns CDR1 SGHRS and CDR2 YFSETQ. With 4 bases removed from V and 10 bases from J, the gap between germline ends came to 18 bases. The CDR3 is 14 residues long.

The chain combines TRBV9 with TRBJ2-7; a possible D gene is TRBD2 (5 bases). Trimming took off 5 bases at V and 0 bases at J, with 12 bases between the two ends. This CDR3 has 14 amino acids. Germline CDR1 is SGDLS and CDR2 is YYNGEE. The CDR3 here is CASSSVLGSYEQYF. As DNA, the CDR3 is TGTGCCAGCAGTTCGGTACTAGGCTCCTACGAGCAGTACTTC.

The J gene is TRBJ2-1, the V gene TRBV15; TRBD2 agrees at 8 bases. Germline V CDR1 and CDR2: LNHNV, YYDKDF (reference sequence). The CDR3 spans 19 residues. J gave up 4 bases and V 0 bases, and 14 bases lay outside the gene matches. CDR3 in DNA: TGTGCCACCAGCAGAGAACTAGCGGCCCCAGAAGTAGTATACAATGAGCAGTTCTTC. This gives the protein CATSRELAAPEVVYNEQFF.

This clone was observed a single time. This chain links TRBV6-5 with TRBJ1-1, with D unresolved. The CDR3 has 15 amino acids. With 2 bases removed from V and 8 bases from J, the gap between germline ends came to 18 bases. Germline lookup yields CDR1 MNHEY and CDR2 SVGAGI. The CDR3 sequence: CASSYLNSKAGEAFF. CDR3 sequence (DNA): TGTGCCAGCAGTTACCTCAACAGCAAAGCGGGGGAAGCTTTCTTT.

The J gene is TRBJ2-7, the V gene TRBV3-1 (or the pseudogene TRBV3-2); TRBD2 aligns across 10 bases. Germline CDR1 is LGHDT and CDR2 is YNNKEL (reference sequence). The length of the CDR3 is 15 residues. The trim removed 3 bases at V and 1 base at J, leaving 3 bases unmatched. The CDR3 region has the DNA TGTGCCAGCAGCCAGGGGACTAGCGCTTCCTACGAGCAGTACTTC. Translating gives CASSQGTSASYEQYF.

This chain uses TRBV27 with TRBJ2-5; 10 positions match TRBD1. With 5 bases clipped from V and 7 bases from J, the junction kept 10 bases outside the gene matches. The CDR3 runs 15 residues. Germline V gene sequence: CDR1 MNHEY, CDR2 SMNVEV (reference sequence). CDR3 sequence reads: CASSPGTGVLGTQYF. DNA for the CDR3: TGTGCCAGCAGTCCCGGGACAGGGGTCCTAGGGACCCAGTACTTC.

The chain links TRBV2 to TRBJ1-1; 9 bases are shared with TRBD1. The ends lost 6 bases at V and 0 bases at J; junction bases unmatched: 5. Germline CDR1 and CDR2: SNHLY and FYNNEI. The CDR3 runs to 15 residues. CDR3 DNA sequence: TGTGCCAGCAGGGGGACAGGGCCGATGAACACTGAAGCTTTCTTT. Its translation is CASRGTGPMNTEAFF.

This rearrangement joins TRBV28 to TRBJ1-5; TRBD1 is a possible D gene (5 bases). Trimming took 10 bases from V and 0 from J, leaving 10 bases between them. The germline CDR1 and CDR2 sequences are MDHEN and SYDVKM. The CDR3 is 13 residues long. CDR3 loop: CATQVYSNQPQHF. In DNA, the CDR3 is TGTGCCACACAGGTTTATAGCAATCAGCCCCAGCATTTT.

This clone appeared a single time. V and J are TRBV19 and TRBJ2-7, with 9 bases fitting TRBD2. Losses at the gene ends were 4 bases for V and 1 base for J; bases not matched to a gene: 5. CDR3 size: 15 residues. Germline CDR1 LNHDA, CDR2 SQIVND (reference sequence). The CDR3 nucleotides are TGTGCCAGTAGTAGAAGCGGGAGGAGTTCCTACGAGCAGTACTTC. Translated: CASSRSGRSSYEQYF.

The chain joins TRBV19 to TRBJ2-5; 7 bases fit TRBD2. The CDR3 sequence is 14 residues long. The trim removed 5 bases at V and 4 bases at J, leaving 7 bases unmatched. Germline lookup yields CDR1 LNHDA and CDR2 SQIVND (reference sequence). This CDR3 reads CASSVRDYGETQYF. CDR3 bases: TGTGCCAGTAGTGTCCGGGACTATGGAGAGACCCAGTACTTC. Supplemented by reference TRBV19 and TRBJ2-5, the full variable domain reads DGGITQSPKYLFRKEGQNVTLSCEQNLNHDAMYWYRQDPGQGLRLIYYSQIVNDFQKGDIAEGYSVSREKKESFPLTVTSAQKNPTAFYLCASSVRDYGETQYFGPGTRLLVL.

The chain links TRBV2 to TRBJ1-1; 8 bases fit TRBD1. Germline CDR1 SNHLY, CDR2 FYNNEI. J gave up 4 bases and V 6 bases, and 7 bases lay outside the gene matches. The CDR3 is 14 residues long. In DNA form, the CDR3 reads TGTGCCAGCAGGGACAGGGTGGGGAGCACTGAAGCTTTCTTT. Protein: CASRDRVGSTEAFF.

The CDR3 coding sequence is TGTGCCAGCAGCTTTAGCACTGAAGCTTTCTTT. Translation gives CASSFSTEAFF. This chain connects TRBV7-2 to TRBJ1-1, with unresolved D. CDR1 is SGHTA and CDR2 is FQGNSA in the germline V gene. Trimming pared 3 bases from V and 4 bases from J, leaving 3 bases between. This CDR3 is 11 amino acids long.

The chain combines TRBV6-5 with TRBJ1-4; 7 bases fit TRBD1. V gave up 6 bases and J gave up 7 bases; unmatched junction bases: 11. Looked up from germline, CDR1 is MNHEY and CDR2 is SVGAGI. The CDR3 has 15 residues. The CDR3 DNA reads TGTGCCAGCAGGATACAGGGGCGGATGAGTGAAAAACTGTTTTTT. As protein: CASRIQGRMSEKLFF.

This sequence joins TRBV7-3 and TRBJ2-7; 9 nucleotides line up with TRBD2. The CDR3 has 15 amino acids. CDR1 SGHTA and CDR2 FQGTGA come from the germline V gene. Germline trimming cut 2 bases from V and 6 bases from J; bases unmatched to any gene: 8. As DNA, the CDR3 is TGTGCCAGCAGCTTACGGGCGGGAGGGCCTTTCGAGCAGTACTTC. Encoded protein: CASSLRAGGPFEQYF.

This chain connects TRBV11-2 to TRBJ2-7, with TRBD2 matching over 7 bases. The CDR3 contains 14 residues. Trimming at V came to 5 bases and at J to 0 bases, leaving 4 bases not matched to a gene. Germline CDR1 reads SGHAT; CDR2 reads FQNNGV. As DNA, the CDR3 is TGTGCCAGCAGCACTAGCGTCGACTCCTACGAGCAGTACTTC. Translated, it gives CASSTSVDSYEQYF.

V gene TRBV28 combines with J gene TRBJ1-2; D possibly corresponds to TRBD1 (5 bases). The germline V and J ends were trimmed by 4 bases and 0 bases, with 9 bases remaining between them. CDR1 and CDR2 from the germline V gene are MDHEN and SYDVKM. The CDR3 extends over 14 amino acids. DNA for the CDR3: TGTGCCAGCAGTTCCAGGGTAGCTAACTATGGCTACACCTTC. This codes for CASSSRVANYGYTF.

The rearrangement joins TRBV30 to TRBJ1-5, with TRBD1 identical over 8 bases. V was clipped by 5 bases and J by 4 bases; unmatched bases: 10. Germline V CDR1 and CDR2: GTSNPN, SVGIG (reference sequence). The CDR3 contains 15 residues. The CDR3 DNA reads TGTGCCTGGGCTGTACAGACAGGGGAGAATCAGCCCCAGCATTTT. Translating it yields CAWAVQTGENQPQHF.

This clone was observed a single time. The genes are TRBV25-1 and TRBJ2-1; D is possibly TRBD1 (6 bases). V was cut by 2 bases and J by 10 bases, with 21 bases left in between. CDR3 size: 16 residues. The V gene's germline CDR1 is MGHDK and CDR2 SYGVNS. CDR3 nucleotide sequence: TGTGCCAGCAGTGAAATCAGGGGTAGAGGGTTTAGCGAGCAGTTCTTC. Its translation: CASSEIRGRGFSEQFF.

In the case of this clone: Other DNA sequences of this sample code for an identical CDR3. The CDR3 nucleotides read TGTGCCAGCAGCCTACGGGTGGCAAGCTCCTACAATGAGCAGTTCTTC. Translation gives CASSLRVASSYNEQFF. This rearrangement joins TRBV7-3 to TRBJ2-1; D is ambiguous. Germline lookup yields CDR1 SGHTA and CDR2 FQGTGA. The CDR3 consists of 16 residues. With 5 bases removed from V and 0 bases from J, the gap between germline ends came to 14 bases.

A word on this clone: Other nucleotide sequences from this sample produce the same CDR3. The chain has TRBV19 and TRBJ1-2, with 10 bases matching TRBD1. The germline V gene encodes CDR1 LNHDA and CDR2 SQIVND (reference sequence). CDR3 length equals 13 residues. V shed 6 bases, J shed 4 bases, and the junction held 2 bases outside the gene matches. Here the CDR3 DNA reads TGTGCCAGTAGCGGGGACAGGGGCTATGGCTACACCTTC. It specifies CASSGDRGYGYTF. Filled out from reference TRBV19 and TRBJ1-2, the complete variable domain reads DGGITQSPKYLFRKEGQNVTLSCEQNLNHDAMYWYRQDPGQGLRLIYYSQIVNDFQKGDIAEGYSVSREKKESFPLTVTSAQKNPTAFYLCASSGDRGYGYTFGSGTRLTVV.

The rearrangement uses TRBV11-2 and TRBJ2-1; 8 bases agree with TRBD2. The ends lost 7 bases at V and 7 bases at J; junction bases unmatched: 3. CDR3 size: 12 residues. The V gene's germline CDR1 is SGHAT and CDR2 FQNNGV. The CDR3 here is CASTRGGNEQFF. Written as DNA, the CDR3 is TGTGCCAGCACCCGGGGGGGGAATGAGCAGTTCTTC.

The chain links TRBV6-1 to TRBJ1-5, with 8 bases identical to TRBD1. Trimming took 0 bases from V and 6 from J; bases not matched to a gene: 4. The germline CDR1 and CDR2 sequences are MNHNS and SASEGT. This CDR3 region has 15 residues. Here the CDR3 reads CASSEAQGASQPQHF. The CDR3 region has the DNA TGTGCCAGCAGTGAAGCTCAGGGGGCGAGTCAGCCCCAGCATTTT.

This clone is a singleton in its sample. This sequence joins TRBV5-1 and TRBJ1-4; no reliable D call. The CDR3 has 16 amino acids. Per the germline V gene, CDR1 is SGHRS and CDR2 is YFSETQ. V shed 1 base and J shed 0 bases, with 10 bases lying between them. Here the CDR3 reads CASSLFTDSTNEKLFF. The CDR3 coding sequence is TGCGCCAGCAGCTTGTTTACGGACTCAACTAATGAAAAACTGTTTTTT.

The chain links TRBV19 to TRBJ1-5, with TRBD1 identical over 10 bases. The CDR3 sequence is 14 residues long. The ends lost 11 bases at V and 7 bases at J; junction bases unmatched: 11. CDR1 and CDR2 (germline): LNHDA, SQIVND (reference sequence). CDR3 in amino acids: CAAQTGGAGQPQHF. DNA for the CDR3: TGTGCCGCCCAGACAGGGGGCGCGGGACAGCCCCAGCATTTT.